The rows below give T cell receptor beta chains drawn from one sample of a study of blood T cells in healthy people across ages. A single record per CDR3 protein comes from TCRdb applying MiXCR to the 5' RACE reads. In the table there are 550,000 to 800,000 distinct CDR3 sequences, 21% of which are singletons. What was sequenced was blood. These receptors originate from a man aged 70 or older in good health. Both conserved end residues are part of each CDR3.

V gene	J gene	CDR3 protein
TRBV28	TRBJ2-7	CATRGNAYEQYF
TRBV5-1	TRBJ1-1	CASSGQGGHTEAFF
TRBV12-3/TRBV12-4	TRBJ1-5	CASSTDRGLDQPQHF
TRBV21-1	TRBJ2-3	CASSGTASRQDTQYF
TRBV24-1	TRBJ2-4	CATSDSSGRGAKNIQYF
TRBV5-4	TRBJ2-3	CASSWSRLAGPDTQYF
TRBV15	TRBJ2-4	CATTMCSDIQYF
TRBV9	TRBJ1-6	CASSSPGQGVRGNSPLHF
TRBV4-3	TRBJ2-1	CASSQEGGRRYNEQFF
TRBV20-1	TRBJ2-1	CSARAGGPLTEQFF
TRBV4-1	TRBJ2-1	CASSQRVLLDNEQFF
TRBV28	TRBJ2-7	CASSSTGTGGEQYF
TRBV12-3/TRBV12-4	NA	CAGSLRGSGSSYEQYF
TRBV4-1	TRBJ1-1	CASSQDKGEQANTEAFF
TRBV21-1	TRBJ2-3	CASSKWRRPGTDTQYF
TRBV5-4	TRBJ1-2	CASSLGPGQNYGYTF
TRBV7-2	TRBJ2-5	CASSLEWDREGGTQYF
TRBV3-1	TRBJ1-2	CASSQMGGYTF
TRBV29-1	TRBJ1-1	CSGGVGRNTEAFF
TRBV6-6	TRBJ1-1	CASTGDRVTEAFF
TRBV20-1	TRBJ2-7	CSARDRVGRYEQYF
TRBV7-8	TRBJ2-2	CASSFLERELFF
TRBV6-2/TRBV6-3	TRBJ1-5	CASSYEDNQPQHF
TRBV4-1	TRBJ2-1	CASSQGLAKSYNEQFF
TRBV11-2	NA	CASSLDIKAYEQYF
TRBV14	TRBJ2-1	CASSLLAGGPAGEQFF
TRBV20-1	TRBJ1-5	CSARVFGQNQPQHF
TRBV11-2	TRBJ2-7	CASSLTFGVEHSYEQYF
TRBV20-1	TRBJ2-3	CSARDLLAENTDTQYF
TRBV27	TRBJ2-1	CASSLWGFEQFF
TRBV5-4	TRBJ2-5	CASSSDWAETQYF
TRBV20-1	TRBJ2-7	CSASLYRGRSYEQYF
TRBV5-1	TRBJ2-1	CASSFGTSYNEQFF
TRBV2	TRBJ1-1	CASWDYTEAFF
TRBV20-1	TRBJ2-5	CSARLAGGIQETQYF
TRBV20-1	TRBJ2-2	CSAREGINTGELFF
TRBV5-1	TRBJ2-3	CASSTRTRDTQYF